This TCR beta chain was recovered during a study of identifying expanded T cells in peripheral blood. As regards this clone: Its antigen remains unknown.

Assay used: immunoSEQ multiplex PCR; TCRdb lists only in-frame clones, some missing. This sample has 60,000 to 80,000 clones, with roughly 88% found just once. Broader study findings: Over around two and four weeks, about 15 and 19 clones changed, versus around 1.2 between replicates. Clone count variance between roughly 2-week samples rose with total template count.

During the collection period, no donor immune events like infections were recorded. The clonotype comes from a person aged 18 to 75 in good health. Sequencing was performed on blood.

Here the CDR3 DNA reads TGTGCCAGCAGCGCATCAGCCGGACAGGCGCCAAATGAAAAACTGTTTTTT. It translates to CASSASAGQAPNEKLFF. V gene TRBV9 combines with J gene TRBJ1-4; TRBD1 aligns across 7 bases. CDR1 is SGDLS and CDR2 is YYNGEE in the germline V gene. This CDR3 comprises 17 residues. Trimming at V came to 3 bases and at J to 5 bases, leaving 13 bases not matched to a gene.